These 8 T cell receptor beta chains share one sample of origin, sequenced in a study of blood T cell repertoires in COVID-19. Sequenced by immunoSEQ multiplex PCR; TCRdb stores in-frame clones only, minus some. The table records approximately 140,000 clones, around 87% of them present only once. Material for sequencing was peripheral blood. The receptors come from a man aged 65 to 79 with active COVID-19.

V gene TRBV2 combines with J gene TRBJ1-1; 8 bases line up with TRBD1. The CDR3 contains 13 residues. The V and J ends lost 6 bases and 4 bases, in that order; junction bases with no gene match: 4. CDR1 is SNHLY, CDR2 FYNNEI, per germline. The DNA of the CDR3 is TGTGCCAGCAGAGGACAGGGTCGCACTGAAGCTTTCTTT. It specifies CASRGQGRTEAFF.

The CDR3 DNA is TGCGCCAGCAGCTTGGGAGCGGATTTCTACGAGCAGTACTTC. Translating gives CASSLGADFYEQYF. The chain combines TRBV5-1 with TRBJ2-7, with D possibly TRBD2 on 5 matching bases. Germline CDR1 is SGHRS and CDR2 is YFSETQ. V shed 0 bases and J shed 3 bases, with 10 bases lying between them. CDR3 length: 14 amino acids.

The chain couples TRBV11-1 to TRBJ2-3, with TRBD2 as a possible D gene (6 bases). V shed 2 bases and J shed 6 bases, with 15 bases lying between them. The CDR3 sequence is 15 residues long. Germline CDR1 SGHAT, CDR2 FQDESV (reference sequence). The CDR3 region is CASSLTGEERDTQYF. As DNA, the CDR3 is TGTGCCAGCAGCTTAACGGGGGAGGAGAGGGATACGCAGTATTTT.

This sequence joins TRBV7-9 and TRBJ2-1, with D tentatively TRBD1 (6 bases). Between the trimmed V and J ends, which lost 5 bases and 3 bases, there was a span of 20 bases. The CDR3 spans 17 residues. From germline, CDR1 is SEHNR and CDR2 FQNEAQ (reference sequence). The CDR3 bases are TGTGCCAGCAGCCCTCCTTTCCGGGACACCTACTACAATGAGCAGTTCTTC. Translated: CASSPPFRDTYYNEQFF.

The chain combines TRBV2 with TRBJ2-7; TRBD1 aligns across 10 bases. J lost 6 bases, V lost 9 bases, and 8 bases had no gene match. Germline CDR1 SNHLY, CDR2 FYNNEI. The CDR3 contains 13 residues. CDR3 amino acids: CASSRDRGAEQYF. As DNA, the CDR3 is TGTGCCAGTTCCCGGGACAGGGGAGCCGAGCAGTACTTC.

This chain connects TRBV7-2 to TRBJ2-5; 11 positions match TRBD2. This CDR3 has 16 amino acids. Germline-derived CDR1 and CDR2 are SGHTA and FQGNSA. Germline trimming cut 3 bases from V and 5 bases from J; bases unmatched to any gene: 8. The CDR3 here is CASSLSTSGSLETQYF. CDR3 in DNA: TGTGCCAGCAGCTTGAGCACTAGCGGGAGCCTGGAGACCCAGTACTTC.

The J gene is TRBJ2-5, the V gene TRBV5-6, with TRBD2 as a possible D gene (7 bases). Looked up from germline, CDR1 is SGHDT and CDR2 is YYEEEE. Trimming pared 2 bases from V and 4 bases from J, leaving 12 bases between. There are 14 residues in the CDR3. The CDR3 coding sequence is TGTGCCAGCAGCTTCGGGGGGCGAGGAGAGACCCAGTACTTC. Encoded protein: CASSFGGRGETQYF. The full variable domain, with the rest looked up from reference TRBV5-6 and TRBJ2-5, is DAGVTQSPTHLIKTRGQQVTLRCSPKSGHDTVSWYQQALGQGPQFIFQYYEEEERQRGNFPDRFSGHQFPNYSSELNVNALLLGDSALYLCASSFGGRGETQYFGPGTRLLVL.

This chain links TRBV12-3 or TRBV12-4 with TRBJ1-3; D is unresolved. The CDR3 consists of 13 residues. Trimming shortened V by 3 bases and J by 3 bases, and 6 bases separated the two germline ends. CDR3 sequence (DNA): TGTGCCAGCAGTTTGGCAAGTGGAAACACCATATATTTT. Amino acid sequence: CASSLASGNTIYF.